This entry concerns a single T cell receptor (beta chain). Its target is not known. The data derive from a study of T-cell memory formation after mild COVID-19. Findings and limits, study-wide: Memory cells collected pre-infection included some clones that later responded, suggesting cross-reactive memory joined.

Constant-segment-primed 5'RACE gave TCR alpha and TCR beta cDNA libraries with sample barcodes and UMIs. TCRdb fed the 5' RACE reads into MiXCR, producing one record per CDR3 protein. The sample consists of approximately 570,000 distinct CDR3 sequences, roughly 18% of them appearing once. The V end lost 7 bases, the J end lost 5 bases, and 21 bases lay between the germline ends. Germline V lookup: CDR1 SEHNR, CDR2 FQNEAQ (reference sequence). This CDR3 has 15 residues. Input material: PBMCs or a T cell subset sorted from them (not recorded which). This receptor was taken from an adult woman who had mild COVID-19 (a few samples of this study predate the infection). Cell type and time point are not known. The chain links TRBV7-9 to TRBJ2-7; D tentatively reads TRBD1 or TRBD2 (5 bases each). CDR3 DNA: TGTGCCAGCACTATGGTGAGGGGCGATTGGAACGAGCAGTACTTC. Translating it yields CASTMVRGDWNEQYF.